This section outlines one T cell receptor beta chain sequence together with its context. CDR1 and CDR2 from the germline V gene are SGHAT and FQDESV (reference sequence). The CDR3 covers 15 residues. The germline V and J ends were trimmed by 1 base and 0 bases, with 9 bases remaining between them. In the original analysis: The assay estimated nucleated cells by amplifying reference gene primers. Measured with immunoSEQ multiplex PCR; TCRdb has only the in-frame clones, and not every one. D and trimming were read from the DNA, whereas the V and J calls and clone size are those reported in that table. The sample yields 130,000 to 150,000 clones, over 70% seen once. These data belong to a study of blood T cell repertoires in COVID-19.

The genes are TRBV11-1 and TRBJ1-1, with TRBD1 as a possible D gene (5 bases). The sample comprised peripheral blood. The TCR comes from a man aged 50-60 years who had recovered from COVID-19. CDR3 sequence (DNA): TGTGCCAGCAGCTTAGGGGGGGACTTGAACACTGAAGCTTTCTTT. Its translation is CASSLGGDLNTEAFF.